This T cell receptor (beta chain) appears in the sequencing data of a study of blood T cell repertoires in COVID-19. Study details: The United States, Italy and Spain supplied acute and convalescent COVID-19 samples.

In this sample, this clone turned up once. The protocol was immunoSEQ multiplex PCR, while the TCRdb copy is restricted to in-frame clones and leaves out a portion. The sample has about 200,000 clones, 70% to 90% seen once. The CDR3 totals 14 residues. The germline CDR1 and CDR2 sequences are SGHAT and FQNNGV. The ends were cut back, 2 bases at V and 3 bases at J, with 10 bases in the middle. The sample consisted of peripheral blood. The receptor's source is a woman of 80 years or more with acute or convalescent COVID-19. This chain links TRBV11-2 with TRBJ2-5, with D possibly TRBD2 on 6 matching bases. The CDR3 coding sequence is TGTGCCAGCAGCTTACGCTGGACTAAAGAGACCCAGTACTTC. Translated: CASSLRWTKETQYF. The whole variable domain, remainder taken from reference TRBV11-2 and TRBJ2-5, is EAGVAQSPRYKIIEKRQSVAFWCNPISGHATLYWYQQILGQGPKLLIQFQNNGVVDDSQLPKDRFSAERLKGVDSTLKIQPAKLEDSAVYLCASSLRWTKETQYFGPGTRLLVL.